This T cell receptor (beta chain) stems from a study of blood T cell repertoires in COVID-19. Study summary: COVID-19 samples from acute and convalescent phases originated in the United States, Italy and Spain. From T cells, B-cell-depleted T cells, or PBMCs came the material, which was cDNA or gDNA.

This clone was detected only a few times. Per the authors' pipeline: Estimation of nucleated cell counts relied on the amplification of reference gene primers. Some clones are missing from TCRdb's copy, which holds only in-frame ones; the method was immunoSEQ multiplex PCR. Clone size and the V and J calls come from that table; the DNA yielded D and trimming. The top ten clones hold 4% to 5.5% of a sample with roughly 100,000 clones, more than 75% of them seen once. The germline gives CDR1 SGHAT, CDR2 FQNNGV. Trimming took off 4 bases at V and 6 bases at J, with 15 bases between the two ends. CDR3 length: 15 residues.

The sequence was collected from a human donor in a cohort sampled during active COVID-19. This chain connects TRBV11-2 to TRBJ2-2, with D perhaps matching TRBD2 (7 bases). The sample was peripheral blood. The CDR3 spells CASSSSAGAAGELFF. The CDR3 DNA sequence: TGTGCCAGCAGCTCCTCGGCGGGGGCTGCCGGGGAGCTGTTTTTT.